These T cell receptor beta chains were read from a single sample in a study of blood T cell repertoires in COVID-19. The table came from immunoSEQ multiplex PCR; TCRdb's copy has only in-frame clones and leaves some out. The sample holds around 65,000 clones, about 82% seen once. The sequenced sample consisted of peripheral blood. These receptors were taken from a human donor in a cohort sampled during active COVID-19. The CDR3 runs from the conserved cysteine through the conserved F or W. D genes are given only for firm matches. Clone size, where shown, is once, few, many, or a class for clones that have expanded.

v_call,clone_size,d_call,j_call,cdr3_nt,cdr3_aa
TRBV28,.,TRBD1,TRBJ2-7,TGTGCCAGCAGCACCGGGACAGGGGTCCGGGAGCAGTACTTC,CASSTGTGVREQYF
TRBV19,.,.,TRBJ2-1,TGTGCCAGTAGTAAAGACAGGAAAAATGAGCAGTTCTTC,CASSKDRKNEQFF
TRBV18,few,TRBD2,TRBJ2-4,TGTGCCAGCTCACCATTCGGGACTAGCGGGGGGGTAGGAAACATTCAGTACTTC,CASSPFGTSGGVGNIQYF
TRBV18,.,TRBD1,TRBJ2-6,TGTGCCAGCTCACCAGGCCAGGGGGCTGGGGCCAACGTCCTGACTTTC,CASSPGQGAGANVLTF
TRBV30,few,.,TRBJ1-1,TGTGCCTGGAGTCGCGGACAGAACACTGAAGCTTTCTTT,CAWSRGQNTEAFF
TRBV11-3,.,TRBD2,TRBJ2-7,TGTGCCAGCAGCCAAATTACTAGCGGACGTTCGGGCGAGCAGTACTTC,CASSQITSGRSGEQYF
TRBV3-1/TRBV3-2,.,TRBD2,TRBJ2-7,TGTGCCAGCAGCCACCGAAGCGGGGGGCTCTTCTACGAGCAGTACTTC,CASSHRSGGLFYEQYF
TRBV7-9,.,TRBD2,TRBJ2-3,TGTGCCAGCAGCTTACGGGCTAGCGGGTATAGCACAGATACGCAGTATTTT,CASSLRASGYSTDTQYF
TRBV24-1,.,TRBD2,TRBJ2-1,TGTGCCACCAGTGACAATAGCGGGGGCTCCTACAATGAGCAGTTCTTC,CATSDNSGGSYNEQFF
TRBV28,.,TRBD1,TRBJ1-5,TGTGCCAGCAGTTTGGAGCAGGGGGGCAATCAGCCCCAGCATTTT,CASSLEQGGNQPQHF
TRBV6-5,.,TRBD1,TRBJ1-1,TGTGCCAGCAGTTACTCGACAGGGCGCTTTGAAGCTTTCTTT,CASSYSTGRFEAFF
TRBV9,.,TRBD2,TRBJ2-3,TGTGCCAGCAGCGCCCCGGGACTACAAAGCACAGATACGCAGTATTTT,CASSAPGLQSTDTQYF
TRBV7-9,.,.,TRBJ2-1,TGTGCCAGCAGCTTAGCGGGGGCCGCTGAAGAGCAGTTCTTC,CASSLAGAAEEQFF
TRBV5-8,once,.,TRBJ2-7,TGTGCCAGCAAGTCGAGGGCTCCCCACGAGCAGTACTTC,CASKSRAPHEQYF
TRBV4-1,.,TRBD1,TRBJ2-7,TGCGCCAGCAGCCAACGACAGGGCTCCATCGAGCAGTACTTC,CASSQRQGSIEQYF
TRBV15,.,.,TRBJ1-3,TGTGCCACCAGCAGAGTGGGGAGGGGCGATGGAAACACCATATATTTT,CATSRVGRGDGNTIYF
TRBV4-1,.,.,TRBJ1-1,TGCGCCAGCAGCCATGAATCAGACACTGAAGCTTTCTTT,CASSHESDTEAFF
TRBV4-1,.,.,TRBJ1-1,TGCGCCAGCCGCAAGAGCTTGAACACTGAAGCTTTCTTT,CASRKSLNTEAFF
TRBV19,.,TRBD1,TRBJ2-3,TGTGCCAGTAGTGACACAGGGGGCACAGATACGCAGTATTTT,CASSDTGGTDTQYF
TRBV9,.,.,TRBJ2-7,TGTGCCAGCAGCGCTCAAAGCGGGCCCTACGAGCAGTACTTC,CASSAQSGPYEQYF